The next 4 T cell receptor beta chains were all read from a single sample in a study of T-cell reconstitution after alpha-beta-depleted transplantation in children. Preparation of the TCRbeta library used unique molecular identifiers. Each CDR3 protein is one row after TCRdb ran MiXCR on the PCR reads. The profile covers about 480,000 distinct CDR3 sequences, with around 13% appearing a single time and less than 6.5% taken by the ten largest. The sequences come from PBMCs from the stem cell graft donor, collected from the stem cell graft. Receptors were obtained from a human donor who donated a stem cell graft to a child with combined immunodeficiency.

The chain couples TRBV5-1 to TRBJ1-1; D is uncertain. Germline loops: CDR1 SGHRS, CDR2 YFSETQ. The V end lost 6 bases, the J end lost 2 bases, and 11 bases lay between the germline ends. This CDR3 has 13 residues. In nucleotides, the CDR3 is TGCGCCAGCACCTTACCGGGAAACACTGAAGCTTTCTTT. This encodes CASTLPGNTEAFF.

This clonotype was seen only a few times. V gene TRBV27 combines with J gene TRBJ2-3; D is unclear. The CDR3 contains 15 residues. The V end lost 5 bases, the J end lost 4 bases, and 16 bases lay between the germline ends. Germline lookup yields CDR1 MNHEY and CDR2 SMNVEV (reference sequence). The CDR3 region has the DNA TGTGCCAGCAGTCCTCCGCAGTCACTCGCAGATACGCAGTATTTT. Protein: CASSPPQSLADTQYF.

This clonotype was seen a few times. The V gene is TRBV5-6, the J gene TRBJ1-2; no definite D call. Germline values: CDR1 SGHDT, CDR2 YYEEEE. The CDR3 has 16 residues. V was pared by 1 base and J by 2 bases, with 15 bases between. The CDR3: CASSLSADYSNYGYTF. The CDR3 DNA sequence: TGTGCCAGCAGCTTGTCGGCCGACTACTCGAACTATGGCTACACCTTC.

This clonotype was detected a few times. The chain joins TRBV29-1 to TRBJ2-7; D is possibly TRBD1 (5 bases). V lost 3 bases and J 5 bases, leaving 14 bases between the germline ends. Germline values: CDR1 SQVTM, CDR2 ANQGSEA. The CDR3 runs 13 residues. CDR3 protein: CSVDGAGLHEQYF. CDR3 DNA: TGCAGCGTTGATGGGGCAGGGCTCCACGAGCAGTACTTC.